One sample yielded the 24 T cell receptor beta chains listed below, sequenced in a study of blood T cell repertoires in COVID-19. TCRdb keeps only in-frame clones here, not all; method: immunoSEQ multiplex PCR. The sample holds hundreds of thousands of clones; approximately 86% are singletons and the top ten take about 3%. Sequencing used peripheral blood. Receptor source: a human donor in a cohort sampled during active COVID-19.

This rearrangement joins TRBV5-1 to TRBJ2-7; tentatively, D is TRBD2 (6 bases). The V gene lost 2 bases and the J gene lost 0 bases, with 12 bases spanning the gap. This CDR3 contains 15 residues. The germline V gene encodes CDR1 SGHRS and CDR2 YFSETQ. The DNA of the CDR3 is TGCGCCAGCAGCTTAGCGGGTATGAGCTCCTACGAGCAGTACTTC. This gives the protein CASSLAGMSSYEQYF.

CDR3 nucleotide sequence: TGTGCCAGCAGTTTTACGGCGGGAGGCATCTACAATGAGCAGTTCTTC. It encodes CASSFTAGGIYNEQFF. V is TRBV27 and J is TRBJ2-1; 8 nucleotides align to TRBD2. Germline trimming cut 3 bases from V and 3 bases from J; bases unmatched to any gene: 7. Germline V gene data show CDR1 as MNHEY and CDR2 as SMNVEV (reference sequence). The CDR3 is 16 amino acids.

This chain joins TRBV5-6 and TRBJ2-5; D remains ambiguous. Germline lookup yields CDR1 SGHDT and CDR2 YYEEEE. Trimming stripped 0 bases from V and 5 bases from J, with 20 bases between. The CDR3 has 17 amino acids. The CDR3 is CASSLAEFFPEEETQYF. In DNA form, the CDR3 reads TGTGCCAGCAGCTTGGCCGAATTTTTCCCCGAGGAGGAGACCCAGTACTTC.

The CDR3 DNA reads as TGTGCCAGCAGCTCCGGGACAGCCGACTACGAGCAGTACTTC. The encoded protein is CASSSGTADYEQYF. The chain uses TRBV5-5 and TRBJ2-7, with TRBD1 identical over 7 bases. The CDR3 length is 14 residues. J gave up 3 bases and V 3 bases, and 6 bases lay outside the gene matches. Germline V gives CDR1 SGHKS, CDR2 YYEKEE (reference sequence).

The chain combines TRBV15 with TRBJ2-5; perhaps TRBD2 as D (6 bases). This CDR3 has 14 residues. With 3 bases removed from V and 5 bases from J, the gap between germline ends came to 13 bases. The germline CDR1 and CDR2 sequences are LNHNV and YYDKDF (reference sequence). CDR3 protein: CATSSGGWRETQYF. The CDR3, as DNA: TGTGCCACCAGCAGTGGGGGGTGGCGGGAGACCCAGTACTTC.

V usage is TRBV4-1 and J usage is TRBJ2-7; D is ambiguous. Germline V gene sequence: CDR1 MGHRA, CDR2 YSYEKL. With 1 base removed from V and 4 bases from J, the gap between germline ends came to 8 bases. The length of the CDR3 is 13 residues. The CDR3 bases are TGCGCCAGCAGCCAAGGACTCAGTTACGAGCAGTACTTC. Translation: CASSQGLSYEQYF.

The rearrangement links TRBV5-4 to TRBJ2-5, with 8 bases aligning to TRBD1. Germline V gene data show CDR1 as SGHNT and CDR2 as YYREEE (reference sequence). J gave up 5 bases and V 0 bases, and 6 bases lay outside the gene matches. The CDR3 covers 15 residues. CDR3 in DNA: TGTGCCAGCAGCTTGGGCAGGGGGCCGGTGGAGACCCAGTACTTC. Its translation is CASSLGRGPVETQYF.

Concerning this clone: Other nucleotide sequences from this sample produce the same CDR3. This chain uses TRBV5-1 with TRBJ2-5; maybe TRBD1 (6 bases). The V end was cut by 3 bases, the J end by 4 bases, with 10 bases between. CDR3 length: 13 residues. From germline, CDR1 is SGHRS and CDR2 YFSETQ. CDR3 amino acids: CASSSQGSETQYF. DNA for the CDR3: TGCGCCAGCAGCTCACAGGGTTCAGAGACCCAGTACTTC.

The chain employs TRBV30 and TRBJ2-6; D perhaps matches TRBD1 (5 bases). The length of the CDR3 is 15 residues. Trimming removed 2 bases from V and 4 bases from J, with 12 bases in between. Germline CDR1 is GTSNPN and CDR2 is SVGIG (reference sequence). This CDR3 is CAWSTRDSGANVLTF. The CDR3 DNA reads TGTGCCTGGAGTACCAGGGATTCCGGGGCCAACGTCCTGACTTTC.

This clone was counted once. V usage is TRBV5-6 and J usage is TRBJ1-2; 7 bases align to TRBD1. Trimming at V came to 5 bases and at J to 4 bases, leaving 8 bases not matched to a gene. Germline-derived CDR1 and CDR2 are SGHDT and YYEEEE. The CDR3 is 14 amino acids. The CDR3: CASSFLDRAYGYTF. The DNA of the CDR3 is TGTGCCAGCAGTTTTCTAGACAGGGCCTATGGCTACACCTTC.

The chain uses TRBV28 and TRBJ2-5; D may be TRBD2 (5 bases). V was shortened by 3 bases and J by 9 bases, with 11 bases between the two germline ends. The CDR3 spans 12 residues. The germline CDR1 and CDR2 sequences are MDHEN and SYDVKM. The CDR3, as DNA: TGTGCCAGCAGTTTCCCGCTGAGGGCCCAGTACTTC. Translating it yields CASSFPLRAQYF.

The chain joins TRBV6-1 to TRBJ1-2, with 7 positions matching TRBD1. The CDR3 is 16 residues long. The germline CDR1 and CDR2 sequences are MNHNS and SASEGT. Germline trimming cut 3 bases from V and 1 base from J; bases unmatched to any gene: 8. The CDR3 bases are TGTGCCAGCAGTGACAGGGGGGCATCATTTAACTATGGCTACACCTTC. It codes for CASSDRGASFNYGYTF.

The chain carries TRBV5-1 and TRBJ1-2; D is unclear. Deletions cut 4 bases from V and 8 bases from J, with 12 bases between. The CDR3 spans 12 residues. Germline-derived CDR1 and CDR2 are SGHRS and YFSETQ. In DNA form, the CDR3 reads TGCGCCAGCAGCCCGCGGACGGGGGGCTACACCTTC. This translates into CASSPRTGGYTF.

V gene TRBV19 combines with J gene TRBJ1-6, with 11 bases aligning to TRBD1. J gave up 8 bases and V 5 bases, and 8 bases lay outside the gene matches. This CDR3 contains 16 residues. Germline V gene sequence: CDR1 LNHDA, CDR2 SQIVND (reference sequence). CDR3 protein: CASSPGQGAVDSPLHF. CDR3 DNA: TGTGCCAGTAGTCCCGGACAGGGGGCGGTGGATTCACCCCTCCACTTT.

The J gene is TRBJ2-5, the V gene TRBV25-1; D perhaps matches TRBD2 (5 bases). The CDR3 is 13 amino acids. V lost 5 bases to trimming and J lost 4 bases, with 11 bases between them. CDR1 and CDR2 (germline): MGHDK, SYGVNS. The CDR3 is CASSSSGVETQYF. DNA of the CDR3: TGTGCCAGCAGTTCGTCCGGGGTAGAGACCCAGTACTTC.

This clone appeared once. This chain uses TRBV28 with TRBJ1-5, with 8 bases fitting TRBD1. J lost 5 bases, V lost 3 bases, and 6 bases had no gene match. Germline CDR1 MDHEN, CDR2 SYDVKM. This CDR3 comprises 15 residues. The DNA of the CDR3 is TGTGCCAGCAGTTTTCAGGGGGCCTTGTATCAGCCCCAGCATTTT. It codes for CASSFQGALYQPQHF.

V and J are TRBV9 and TRBJ2-2; D is possibly TRBD2 (5 bases). Germline CDR1 and CDR2: SGDLS and YYNGEE. The V and J ends lost 0 bases and 1 base respectively, with 7 bases between them. This CDR3 spans 15 amino acids. The CDR3 coding sequence is TGTGCCAGCAGCGTAGGGACTGTGAACACCGGGGAGCTGTTTTTT. Its translation is CASSVGTVNTGELFF.

This chain links TRBV7-8 with TRBJ2-3; maybe TRBD2 (6 bases). The germline gives CDR1 SGHVS, CDR2 FQNEAQ. Trimming took off 4 bases at V and 0 bases at J, with 20 bases between the two ends. The CDR3 is made up of 18 amino acids. CDR3 DNA: TGTGCCAGCAGCTCTACTTCCTCCGGGACTGGAAGCACAGATACGCAGTATTTT. The encoded protein is CASSSTSSGTGSTDTQYF.

The J gene is TRBJ2-4, the V gene TRBV3-1 (or the pseudogene TRBV3-2); 7 bases align to TRBD2. The J segment lost 6 bases and the V segment lost 4 bases, leaving 6 bases of the junction unmatched. The CDR3 has 14 amino acids. Germline V gene lookup returns CDR1 LGHDT and CDR2 YNNKEL (reference sequence). CDR3 DNA: TGTGCCAGCAGCCCCGGAGTAGCGGGAAACATTCAGTACTTC. Its translation: CASSPGVAGNIQYF.

V usage is TRBV5-1 and J usage is TRBJ2-1; 7 nucleotides agree with TRBD2. CDR1 SGHRS and CDR2 YFSETQ come from the germline V gene. After removal of 7 bases from V and 7 bases from J, the junction contained 11 bases not matched to a gene. There are 14 residues in the CDR3. The CDR3 sequence: CASGRDHVFNEQFF. The CDR3 coding sequence is TGCGCCAGCGGGAGGGATCACGTTTTTAATGAGCAGTTCTTC.

This clone was counted once. The chain has TRBV12-3 or TRBV12-4 and TRBJ1-2; TRBD1 might be the D (5 bases). The CDR3 sequence is 13 residues long. V shed 6 bases and J shed 6 bases, with 14 bases lying between them. CDR3 loop: CASREGQIDGYTF. The CDR3 nucleotides read TGTGCCAGCAGAGAAGGACAAATTGATGGCTACACCTTC.

The chain has TRBV29-1 and TRBJ1-1, with D perhaps matching TRBD1 (5 bases). The V gene's germline CDR1 is SQVTM and CDR2 ANQGSEA. V lost 7 bases and J 0 bases, leaving 9 bases between the germline ends. The CDR3 consists of 12 residues. CDR3 sequence: CSGRQLNTEAFF. In DNA form, the CDR3 reads TGCAGCGGGCGACAGTTGAACACTGAAGCTTTCTTT. Filled out from reference TRBV29-1 and TRBJ1-1, the complete variable domain reads SAVISQKPSRDICQRGTSLTIQCQVDSQVTMMFWYRQQPGQSLTLIATANQGSEATYESGFVIDKFPISRPNLTFSTLTVSNMSPEDSSIYLCSGRQLNTEAFFGQGTRLTVV.

J is TRBJ1-1 and V is TRBV6-5; D is unclear. V lost 6 bases and J lost 6, with 14 bases in between. Looked up from germline, CDR1 is MNHEY and CDR2 is SVGAGI. CDR3 length: 13 residues. CDR3 amino acids: CASSPQEVAEAFF. In DNA form, the CDR3 reads TGTGCCAGCAGCCCACAAGAGGTTGCTGAAGCTTTCTTT.

The chain employs TRBV4-1 and TRBJ2-3; possibly TRBD1 for D (6 bases). The CDR3 has 13 residues. The germline CDR1 and CDR2 sequences are MGHRA and YSYEKL. V dropped 2 bases and J dropped 8 bases, with 11 bases sitting between them. CDR3 in DNA: TGCGCCAGCAGCCAACTACAGGGTGTTACGCAGTATTTT. The encoded protein is CASSQLQGVTQYF.